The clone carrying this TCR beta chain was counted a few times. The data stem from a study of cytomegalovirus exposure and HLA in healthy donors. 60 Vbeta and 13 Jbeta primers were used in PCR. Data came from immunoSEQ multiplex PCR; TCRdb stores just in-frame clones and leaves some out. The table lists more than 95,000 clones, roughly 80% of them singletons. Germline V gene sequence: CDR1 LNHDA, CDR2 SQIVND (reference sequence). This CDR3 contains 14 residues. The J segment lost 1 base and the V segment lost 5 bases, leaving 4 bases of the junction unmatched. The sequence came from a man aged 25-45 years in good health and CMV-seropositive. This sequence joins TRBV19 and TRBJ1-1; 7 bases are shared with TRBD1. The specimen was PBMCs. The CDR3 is CASSPTGKNTEAFF. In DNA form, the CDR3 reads TGTGCCAGTAGTCCGACAGGGAAGAACACTGAAGCTTTCTTT.